This entry is about one T cell receptor (beta chain). Its antigen remains unknown. Assay: immunoSEQ multiplex PCR; the TCRdb copy retains only in-frame clones and omits some. This table holds tens of thousands of clones, 94% found once. This entry is derived from a study of cytomegalovirus exposure and HLA in healthy donors. Study-wide findings and caveats: Testing in vitro showed a few CMV-associated chains specific for CMV antigens.

This receptor was obtained from a woman under 30 in good health and CMV-seronegative. Sample: PBMCs.

The CDR3 DNA sequence: TGTGCCAGCAGCCGCCAAGTTGGGAGCATTAACTATGGCTACACCTTC. Translated: CASSRQVGSINYGYTF. The rearrangement links TRBV7-2 to TRBJ1-2, with unresolved D. V lost 5 bases and J lost 1, with 17 bases in between. Germline loops: CDR1 SGHTA, CDR2 FQGNSA. This CDR3 has 16 residues.